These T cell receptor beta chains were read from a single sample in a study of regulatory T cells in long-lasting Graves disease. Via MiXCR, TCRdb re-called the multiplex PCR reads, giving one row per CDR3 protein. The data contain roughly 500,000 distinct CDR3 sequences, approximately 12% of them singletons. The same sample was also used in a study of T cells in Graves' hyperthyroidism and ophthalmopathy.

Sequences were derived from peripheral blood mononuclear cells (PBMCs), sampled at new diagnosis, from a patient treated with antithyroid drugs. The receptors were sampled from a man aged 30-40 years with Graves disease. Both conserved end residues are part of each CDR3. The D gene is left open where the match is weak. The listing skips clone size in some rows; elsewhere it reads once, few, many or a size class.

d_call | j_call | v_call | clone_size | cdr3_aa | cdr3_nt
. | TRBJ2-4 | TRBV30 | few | CAWSEGGKNIQYF | TGTGCCTGGAGTGAAGGAGGCAAAAACATTCAGTACTTC
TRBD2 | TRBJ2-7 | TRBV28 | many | CASRPGLAEGYEQYF | TGTGCCAGCAGACCCGGACTAGCGGAGGGCTACGAGCAGTACTTC
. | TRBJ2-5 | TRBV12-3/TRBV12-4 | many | CASNSRGRETQYF | TGTGCCAGCAATTCAAGGGGGAGAGAGACCCAGTACTTC
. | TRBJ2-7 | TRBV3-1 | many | CASSQDPRSSYEQYF | TGTGCCAGCAGCCAAGACCCCCGCAGCTCCTACGAGCAGTACTTC
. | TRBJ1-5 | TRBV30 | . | CAWSVVGVNQPQHF | TGTGCCTGGAGTGTGGTAGGGGTCAATCAGCCCCAGCATTTT
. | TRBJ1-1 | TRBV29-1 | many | CSVAGRMNTEAFF | TGCAGCGTTGCGGGACGGATGAACACTGAAGCTTTCTTT
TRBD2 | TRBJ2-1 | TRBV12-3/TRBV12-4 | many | CASSLTTSGAHNEQFF | TGTGCCAGCAGTCTCACAACTAGCGGGGCCCACAATGAGCAGTTCTTC
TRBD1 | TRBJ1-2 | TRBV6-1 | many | CASIGLDRRTLGYGYTF | TGTGCCAGCATCGGACTGGACAGGCGAACGCTAGGCTATGGCTACACCTTC
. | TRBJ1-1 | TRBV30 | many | CAWSRADGTEAFF | TGTGCCTGGAGTAGGGCCGATGGAACTGAAGCTTTCTTT
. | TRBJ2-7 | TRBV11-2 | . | CASSGLAYEQYF | TGTGCCAGCAGTGGACTCGCCTACGAGCAGTACTTC
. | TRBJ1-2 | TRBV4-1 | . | CASSQEAGRGPGGYTF | TGCGCCAGCAGCCAAGAAGCAGGTCGCGGGCCGGGGGGCTACACCTTC
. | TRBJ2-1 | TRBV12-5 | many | CASGLAGWDEQFF | TGTGCTAGTGGTTTGGCGGGATGGGATGAGCAGTTCTTC
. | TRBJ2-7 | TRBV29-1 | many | CSVEGSGYEQYF | TGCAGCGTTGAGGGAAGCGGCTACGAGCAGTACTTC
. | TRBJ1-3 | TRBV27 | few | CASSPGVVSGNTIYF | TGTGCCAGCAGCCCGGGGGTAGTCTCTGGAAACACCATATATTTT
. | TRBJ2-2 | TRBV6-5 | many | CASSYSPLNTGELFF | TGTGCCAGCAGTTATAGCCCGCTAAACACCGGGGAGCTGTTTTTT
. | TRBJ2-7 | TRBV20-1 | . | CSASRTTESYEQYF | TGCAGTGCTTCGCGGACTACTGAATCCTACGAGCAGTACTTC
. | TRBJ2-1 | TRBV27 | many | CASSLQLGGNEQFF | TGTGCCAGCTCACTCCAGCTAGGAGGCAATGAGCAGTTCTTC